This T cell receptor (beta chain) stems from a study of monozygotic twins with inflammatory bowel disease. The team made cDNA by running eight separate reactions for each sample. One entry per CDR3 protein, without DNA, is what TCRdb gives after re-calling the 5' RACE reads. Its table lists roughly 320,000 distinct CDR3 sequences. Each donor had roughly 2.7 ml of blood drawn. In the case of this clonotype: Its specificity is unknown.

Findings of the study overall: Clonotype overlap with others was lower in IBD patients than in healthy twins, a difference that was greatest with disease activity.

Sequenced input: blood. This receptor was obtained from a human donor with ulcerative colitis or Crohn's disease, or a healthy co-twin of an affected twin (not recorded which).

The CDR3 reads CASSLATASHGTIYF. This rearrangement joins TRBV7-2 to TRBJ1-3. CDR3 length: 15 amino acids. CDR1 is SGHTA, CDR2 FQGNSA, per germline. Full variable domain (remainder filled in from reference TRBV7-2 and TRBJ1-3): GAGVSQSPSNKVTEKGKDVELRCDPISGHTALYWYRQSLGQGLEFLIYFQGNSAPDKSGLPSDRFSAERTGGSVSTLTIQRTQQEDSAVYLCASSLATASHGTIYFGEGSWLTVV.